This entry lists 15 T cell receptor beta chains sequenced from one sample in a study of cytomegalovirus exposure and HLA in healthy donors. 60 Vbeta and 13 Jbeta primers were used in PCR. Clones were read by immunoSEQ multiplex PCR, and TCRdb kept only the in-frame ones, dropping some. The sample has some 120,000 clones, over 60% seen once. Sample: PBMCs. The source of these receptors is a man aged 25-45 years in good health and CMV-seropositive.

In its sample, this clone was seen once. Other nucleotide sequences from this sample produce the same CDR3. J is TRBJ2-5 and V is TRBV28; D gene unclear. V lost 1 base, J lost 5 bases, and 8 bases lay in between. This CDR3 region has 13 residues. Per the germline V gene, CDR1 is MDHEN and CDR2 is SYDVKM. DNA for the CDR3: TGTGCCAGCAGTTTATCAGGTCGCGAGACCCAGTACTTC. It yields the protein CASSLSGRETQYF.

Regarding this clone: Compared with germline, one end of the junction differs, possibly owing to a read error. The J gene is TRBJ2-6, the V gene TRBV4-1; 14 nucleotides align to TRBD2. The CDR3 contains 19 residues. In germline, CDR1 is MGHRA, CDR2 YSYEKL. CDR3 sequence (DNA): TGCGCCAGCAGCCAGGGGACTAGCGGGAGCCGCTCTGGGGCCAACGGCCTGACTTTC. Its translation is CASSQGTSGSRSGANGLTF.

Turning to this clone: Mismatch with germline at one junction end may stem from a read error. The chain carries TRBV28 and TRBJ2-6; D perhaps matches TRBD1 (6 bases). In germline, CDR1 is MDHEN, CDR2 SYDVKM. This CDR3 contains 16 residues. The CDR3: CATDRNLGPGANGLTF. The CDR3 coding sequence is TGTGCCACAGACAGGAACCTTGGACCTGGGGCCAACGGCCTGACTTTC.

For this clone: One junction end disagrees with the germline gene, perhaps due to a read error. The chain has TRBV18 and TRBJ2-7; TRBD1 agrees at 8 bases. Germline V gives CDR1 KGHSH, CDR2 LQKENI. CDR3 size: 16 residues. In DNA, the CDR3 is TGTGCCAGCTCACCCCTCGGGACAGGCAACTCCCACGAGCAGTACTTC. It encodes CASSPLGTGNSHEQYF.

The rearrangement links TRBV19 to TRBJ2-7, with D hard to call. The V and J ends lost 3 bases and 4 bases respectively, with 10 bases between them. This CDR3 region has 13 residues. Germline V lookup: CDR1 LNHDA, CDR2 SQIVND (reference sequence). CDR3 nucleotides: TGTGCCAGTAGTATGGGCTTCCTTTACGAGCAGTACTTC. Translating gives CASSMGFLYEQYF.

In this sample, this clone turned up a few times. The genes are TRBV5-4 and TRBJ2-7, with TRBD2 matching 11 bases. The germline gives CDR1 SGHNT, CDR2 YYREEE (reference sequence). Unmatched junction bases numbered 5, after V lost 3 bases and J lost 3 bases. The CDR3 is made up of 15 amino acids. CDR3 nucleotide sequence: TGTGCCAGCAGCTCCGGGACTAGCGGCGGCTACGAGCAGTACTTC. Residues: CASSSGTSGGYEQYF.

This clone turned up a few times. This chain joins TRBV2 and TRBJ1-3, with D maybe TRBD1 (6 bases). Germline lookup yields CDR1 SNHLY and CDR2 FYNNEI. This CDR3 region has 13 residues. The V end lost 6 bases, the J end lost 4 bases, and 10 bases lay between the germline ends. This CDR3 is CASSPGGGNTIYF. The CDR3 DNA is TGTGCCAGCAGCCCGGGGGGCGGAAACACCATATATTTT.

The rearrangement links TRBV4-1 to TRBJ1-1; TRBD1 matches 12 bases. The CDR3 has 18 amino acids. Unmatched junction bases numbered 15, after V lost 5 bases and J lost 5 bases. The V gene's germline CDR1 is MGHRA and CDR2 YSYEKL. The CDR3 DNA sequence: TGCGCCAGCAGCTCAGACCCCAGGGACAGGGGGCGTCGAACTGAAGCTTTCTTT. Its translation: CASSSDPRDRGRRTEAFF.

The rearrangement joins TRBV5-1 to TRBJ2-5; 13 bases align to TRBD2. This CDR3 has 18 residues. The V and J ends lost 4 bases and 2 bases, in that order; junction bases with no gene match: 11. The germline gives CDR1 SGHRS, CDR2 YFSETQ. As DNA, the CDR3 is TGCGCCAGCAGCGGGGGATGGACTAGCGGGGGAGTTCAAGAGACCCAGTACTTC. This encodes CASSGGWTSGGVQETQYF.

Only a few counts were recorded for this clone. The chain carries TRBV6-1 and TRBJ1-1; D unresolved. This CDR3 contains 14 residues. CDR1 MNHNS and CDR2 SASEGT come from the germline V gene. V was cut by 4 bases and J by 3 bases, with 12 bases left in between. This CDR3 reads CASSVLREDTEAFF. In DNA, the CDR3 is TGTGCCAGCAGTGTCCTAAGGGAGGACACTGAAGCTTTCTTT.

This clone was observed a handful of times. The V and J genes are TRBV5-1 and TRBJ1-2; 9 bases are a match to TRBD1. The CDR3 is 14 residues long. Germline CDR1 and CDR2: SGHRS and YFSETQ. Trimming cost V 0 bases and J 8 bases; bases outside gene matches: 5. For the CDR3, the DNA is TGCGCCAGCAGCTTGGGGGACAGGGCCTGGGGCTACACCTTC. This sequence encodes CASSLGDRAWGYTF.

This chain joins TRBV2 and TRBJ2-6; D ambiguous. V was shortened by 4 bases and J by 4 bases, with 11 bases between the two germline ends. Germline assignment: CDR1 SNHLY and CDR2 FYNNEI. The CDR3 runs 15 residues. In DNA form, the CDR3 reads TGTGCCAGCAGTGGGTGGCAACCGGGGGCCAACGTCCTGACTTTC. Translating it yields CASSGWQPGANVLTF.

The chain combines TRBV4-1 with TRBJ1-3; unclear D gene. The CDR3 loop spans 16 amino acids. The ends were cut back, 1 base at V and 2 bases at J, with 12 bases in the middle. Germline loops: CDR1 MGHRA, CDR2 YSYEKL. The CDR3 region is CASSQGLQLTGNTIYF. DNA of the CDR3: TGCGCCAGCAGCCAAGGTTTGCAGTTGACTGGAAACACCATATATTTT.

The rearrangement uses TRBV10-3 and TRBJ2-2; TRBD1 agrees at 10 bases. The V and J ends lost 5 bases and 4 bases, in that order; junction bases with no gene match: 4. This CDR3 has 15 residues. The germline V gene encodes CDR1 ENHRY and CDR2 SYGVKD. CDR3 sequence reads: CAISNRDRGTGELFF. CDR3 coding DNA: TGTGCCATCAGTAACCGGGACAGGGGCACCGGGGAGCTGTTTTTT.

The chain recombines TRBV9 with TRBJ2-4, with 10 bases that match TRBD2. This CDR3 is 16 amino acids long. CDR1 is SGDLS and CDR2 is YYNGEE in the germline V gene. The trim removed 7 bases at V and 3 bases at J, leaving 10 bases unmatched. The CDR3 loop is CASGGAGGPGKNIQYF. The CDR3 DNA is TGTGCCAGCGGGGGAGCGGGGGGGCCCGGCAAAAACATTCAGTACTTC.